The rows below give T cell receptor beta chains drawn from one sample of a study of cytomegalovirus exposure and HLA in healthy donors. Produced via immunoSEQ multiplex PCR; TCRdb's table is partial and in-frame only. This sample has 95,000 to 150,000 clones, with more than 55% found just once. The material sequenced was PBMCs. These receptors came from a young man in good health and CMV-seronegative. CDR3s include the opening cysteine and the closing phenylalanine or tryptophan. A D gene is named only where the DNA matches it firmly. Size tells how often a clone was seen (once, few, many) or the class of an expanded clone, and some rows leave it out.

>.|.|TRBJ2-1|TRBV2
TGTGCCAGCAGTGGTACCTTCGTTGGAGGGGTCAATAATGAGCAGTTCTTC
CASSGTFVGGVNNEQFF
>.|.|TRBJ1-1|TRBV7-9
TGTGCCAGCAGCTTAGGGACAGTAAACACTGAAGCTTTCTTT
CASSLGTVNTEAFF
>TRBD1|.|TRBJ2-2|TRBV9
TGTGCCAGCAGCGTAGTGGGACAGTACACCGGGGAGCTGTTTTTT
CASSVVGQYTGELFF
>TRBD1|once|TRBJ1-1|TRBV11-2
TGTGCCAGCAGCTTACACCGGGACAGTGAAGCTTTCTTT
CASSLHRDSEAFF
>TRBD2|.|TRBJ2-3|TRBV27
TGTGCCAGCAGTTTTTTTAGCGGGATAGAAGTTACGCAGTATTTT
CASSFFSGIEVTQYF
>TRBD1|.|TRBJ2-1|TRBV18
TGTGCCAGCTCCCGAGGGGACAGGGGCCACAATGAGCAGTTCTTC
CASSRGDRGHNEQFF
>.|few|TRBJ2-1|TRBV28
TGTGCCAGCAGTTCTCCTATACAACGGGGGTTGGATGAGCAGTTCTTC
CASSSPIQRGLDEQFF
>.|.|TRBJ1-1|TRBV27
TGTGCCAGCAGCCAAGACAGGAACACTGAAGCTTTCTTT
CASSQDRNTEAFF
>.|.|TRBJ1-4|TRBV29-1
TGCAGCGTTGTCGGGAGTAATGAAAAACTGTTTTTT
CSVVGSNEKLFF
>TRBD1|.|TRBJ2-2|TRBV6-1
TGTGCCAGCAGTGTAAGGACAGGGGACACCGGGGAGCTGTTTTTT
CASSVRTGDTGELFF
>.|.|TRBJ2-7|TRBV5-5
TGTGCCAGCAGCTTTTTAGGAACTTCCTACTACGAGCAATACTTC
CASSFLGTSYYEQYF
>TRBD1|.|TRBJ1-5|TRBV19
TGTGCCAGTAGAACCGGGACAGGGGTTTATCAGCCCCAGCATTTT
CASRTGTGVYQPQHF
>.|.|TRBJ2-2|TRBV6-5
TGTGCCAGTTCAGGGTACACCGGGGAGCTGTTTTTT
CASSGYTGELFF
>.|few|TRBJ2-7|TRBV4-1
TGCGCCAGCAGCCAAGTAGCAGAGTCGACCTACGAGCAGTACTTC
CASSQVAESTYEQYF
>.|once|TRBJ1-2|TRBV28
TGTGCCAGCAGTTTATCTTCGGCTTGGGCTGGCTACACCTTC
CASSLSSAWAGYTF
>.|.|TRBJ1-2|TRBV27
TGTGCCAGTCGTACGACAGCTACTAACTATGGCTACACCTTC
CASRTTATNYGYTF
>.|once|TRBJ2-3|TRBV10-3
TGTGCCATCAGTCCGCGGACACCTAGCACAGATACGCAGTATTTT
CAISPRTPSTDTQYF
>.|.|TRBJ1-6|TRBV30
TGTGCCTGGAGTGCCAGGGGTGATTCACCCCTCCACTTT
CAWSARGDSPLHF
>TRBD1|.|TRBJ1-2|TRBV15
TGTGCCACCAGCAGAGGACAGGGGGCGCGGGGCTACACCTTC
CATSRGQGARGYTF
>.|.|TRBJ1-5|TRBV28
TGTGCCAGCAGTCCACAACGGGGCAATCAGCCCCAGCATTTT
CASSPQRGNQPQHF
>.|.|TRBJ1-2|TRBV11-2
TGTGCCAGCAGCCCCGACCAGGTAGGGGCCCACACCTTC
CASSPDQVGAHTF
>.|.|TRBJ1-5|TRBV30
TGTGCCTGGAGTATGAACACCGGGATCCAGCCCCAGCATTTT
CAWSMNTGIQPQHF
>.|.|TRBJ1-5|TRBV5-1
TGCGCCAGCAGCAAGGACAGTCCTGGCAATCAGCCCCAGCATTTT
CASSKDSPGNQPQHF
>.|.|TRBJ1-2|TRBV30
TGTGCCTGGAGTGTACCCGCCGGGGAGTGGGGCTACACCTTC
CAWSVPAGEWGYTF
>.|.|TRBJ2-3|TRBV9
TGTGCCAGCTCCCCGGGGGGCACAGATACGCAGTATTTT
CASSPGGTDTQYF
>TRBD1|few|TRBJ2-3|TRBV5-8
TGTGCCAGCAGCCAGGACAGGGTATGGACAGATACGCAGTATTTT
CASSQDRVWTDTQYF
>.|once|TRBJ1-2|TRBV5-6
TGTGCCAGCAGCTTAAGGACAGATGGCTACACCTTC
CASSLRTDGYTF
>TRBD1|.|TRBJ1-5|TRBV2
TGTGCCAGCAGACTCGAGACAGGGACCCAGCCCCAGCATTTT
CASRLETGTQPQHF
>TRBD2|.|TRBJ2-5|TRBV6-6
TGTTCCAGCATCGGACTAGCGGGACACCTAGAGACCCAGTACTTC
CSSIGLAGHLETQYF
>TRBD1|.|TRBJ1-5|TRBV6-1
TGTGCCAGCAGTGCCTACTTCCCGGGACAGAATCAGCCCCAGCATTTT
CASSAYFPGQNQPQHF
>.|.|TRBJ1-1|TRBV20-1
TGCAGTGCTCCGCTGAACAATGAAGCTTTCTTT
CSAPLNNEAFF
>TRBD1|.|TRBJ2-2|TRBV7-6
TGTGCCAGCAGCCTCCGGGACAGGGGGCAGACCGGGGAGCTGTTTTTT
CASSLRDRGQTGELFF